This entry lists 16 T cell receptor beta chains sequenced from one sample in a study of regulatory T cells in long-lasting Graves disease. As for time point: newly diagnosed GD, antithyroid drugs for less than 3 months. Construction of the TCR library relied on RNA isolated from PBMCs. Relying on iRepertoire HTBI primers and Arm-PCR of CDR3 regions, the team built TCR beta libraries. TCRdb re-called the multiplex PCR reads through MiXCR, storing one row per CDR3 protein. The table includes roughly 410,000 distinct CDR3 sequences, 15% detected once. These sequences were also reported in another study, on T cells in Graves' hyperthyroidism and ophthalmopathy.

Specimen: peripheral blood mononuclear cells (PBMCs), collected at new diagnosis, from a patient treated with antithyroid drugs. These receptors all stem from a middle-aged woman with Graves disease.

The DNA for the CDR3 is TGTGCCAGCAGCTTAGATATTGGGGCAGGAGTAGAGACCCAGTACTTC. Translation gives CASSLDIGAGVETQYF. The rearrangement uses TRBV11-3 and TRBJ2-5; D might be TRBD1 (5 bases). V gave up 0 bases and J gave up 4 bases, with 15 bases separating them. CDR1 and CDR2 (germline): SGHNT, YENEEA. The CDR3 runs to 16 residues.

This clonotype has at least ten counts. The CDR3 DNA is TGTGCCACCAGCAGCGCCGAGTGGCCCGGGGCCAACGTCCTGACTTTC. This translates into CATSSAEWPGANVLTF. The chain has TRBV15 and TRBJ2-6; no firm D call. This CDR3 has 16 residues. V lost 3 bases, J lost 4 bases, and 13 bases lay in between. CDR1 and CDR2 (germline): LNHNV, YYDKDF (reference sequence).

The gene calls are TRBV3-1 and TRBJ2-1; 10 bases line up with TRBD2. This CDR3 spans 18 amino acids. Trimming removed 4 bases from V and 8 bases from J; junction bases left unmatched: 17. Germline CDR1 reads LGHDT; CDR2 reads YNNKEL (reference sequence). CDR3 loop: CASSPGISGVAGGHEQFF. The CDR3 bases are TGTGCCAGCAGCCCGGGGATCAGTGGGGTAGCGGGAGGTCATGAGCAGTTCTTC.

Ten or more counts support this clonotype. The gene calls are TRBV28 and TRBJ2-7, with unresolved D. This CDR3 region has 20 residues. The germline CDR1 and CDR2 sequences are MDHEN and SYDVKM. Trimming cost V 3 bases and J 0 bases, with 27 bases left between them. The chain's CDR3 is CASSFPTLGKIPNFSYEQYF. The CDR3 DNA reads as TGTGCCAGCAGTTTCCCCACCTTGGGGAAAATTCCCAATTTCTCCTACGAGCAGTACTTC.

In this sample, this clonotype turned up a few times. The rearrangement uses TRBV18 and TRBJ2-1, with D possibly being TRBD1 (5 bases). The CDR3 length is 14 residues. In germline, CDR1 is KGHSH, CDR2 LQKENI. Trimming took off 3 bases at V and 5 bases at J, with 11 bases between the two ends. DNA for the CDR3: TGTGCCAGCTCACCCGTGGACACTCACAATGAGCAGTTCTTC. Protein: CASSPVDTHNEQFF. The full variable domain, completed using reference TRBV18 and TRBJ2-1, is NAGVMQNPRHLVRRRGQEARLRCSPMKGHSHVYWYRQLPEEGLKFMVYLQKENIIDESGMPKERFSAEFPKEGPSILRIQQVVRGDSAAYFCASSPVDTHNEQFFGPGTRLTVL.

This clonotype showed up just a few times. The chain links TRBV29-1 to TRBJ2-1, with TRBD2 as a possible D gene (7 bases). V was shortened by 4 bases and J by 7 bases, with 14 bases between the two germline ends. This CDR3 is 13 amino acids long. Germline V gene data show CDR1 as SQVTM and CDR2 as ANQGSEA. The CDR3: CSVVGLGGNEQFF. CDR3 coding DNA: TGCAGCGTTGTAGGACTAGGGGGAAATGAGCAGTTCTTC.

This chain uses TRBV19 with TRBJ2-2, with 12 bases fitting TRBD1. Germline lookup yields CDR1 LNHDA and CDR2 SQIVND (reference sequence). J was trimmed by 4 bases and V by 6 bases; bases with no gene match: 12. This CDR3 is built from 18 residues. The CDR3 spells CASSQPGQGARGTGELFF. The CDR3 DNA reads as TGTGCCAGTAGCCAACCGGGACAGGGGGCGCGGGGCACCGGGGAGCTGTTTTTT.

This clonotype was seen at least ten times. The chain combines TRBV28 with TRBJ2-3; weak D call: TRBD1 (6 bases). The CDR3 loop spans 15 amino acids. Looked up from germline, CDR1 is MDHEN and CDR2 is SYDVKM. Trimming cost V 3 bases and J 1 base, with 11 bases left between them. Here the CDR3 DNA reads TGTGCCAGCAGTTTTCATGGGGGCCGCACAGATACGCAGTATTTT. This gives the protein CASSFHGGRTDTQYF. Together with reference TRBV28 and TRBJ2-3, the CDR3 gives the full variable domain: DVKVTQSSRYLVKRTGEKVFLECVQDMDHENMFWYRQDPGLGLRLIYFSYDVKMKEKGDIPEGYSVSREKKERFSLILESASTNQTSMYLCASSFHGGRTDTQYFGPGTRLTVL.

This clonotype was observed at least ten times. The J gene is TRBJ2-2, the V gene TRBV12-3 or TRBV12-4; weak D call: TRBD1 (5 bases). V shed 6 bases and J shed 2 bases, with 25 bases lying between them. The CDR3 totals 19 residues. The CDR3 DNA reads as TGTGCCAGCAGCCCTATACCATTGACAGCCTACGCAAACACCGGGGAGCTGTTTTTT. Protein product: CASSPIPLTAYANTGELFF.

Ten or more counts support this clonotype. V gene TRBV15 combines with J gene TRBJ2-3, with TRBD1 identical over 8 bases. Per germline, CDR1 LNHNV and CDR2 YYDKDF (reference sequence). The CDR3 is made up of 16 amino acids. The J segment lost 1 base and the V segment lost 5 bases, leaving 8 bases of the junction unmatched. The CDR3 sequence is CATSLPLDRGTDTQYF. The CDR3 DNA is TGTGCCACCAGCCTACCCCTGGACAGGGGCACAGATACGCAGTATTTT.

This clonotype was observed a handful of times. V gene TRBV4-1 combines with J gene TRBJ2-3; TRBD2 aligns across 9 bases. CDR1 and CDR2 (germline): MGHRA, YSYEKL. The CDR3 consists of 16 residues. The V segment lost 6 bases and the J segment 1 base; nucleotides outside the gene matches: 8. CDR3 DNA: TGCGCCAGCAGACTTAGCGGGAGTACCGGCACAGATACGCAGTATTTT. Amino acids: CASRLSGSTGTDTQYF.

In this sample, this clonotype turned up many times. V and J are TRBV6-1 and TRBJ1-1, with D perhaps matching TRBD1 (5 bases). Trimming took off 5 bases at V and 9 bases at J, with 13 bases between the two ends. This CDR3 region has 12 residues. Germline V lookup: CDR1 MNHNS, CDR2 SASEGT. The CDR3 protein is CASSRTGTKAFF. CDR3 sequence (DNA): TGTGCCAGCAGTCGAACCGGGACTAAAGCTTTCTTT.

This clonotype was found many times. This sequence joins TRBV2 and TRBJ1-1; D perhaps matches TRBD1 (5 bases). In germline, CDR1 is SNHLY, CDR2 FYNNEI. Trimming took 7 bases from V and 0 from J, leaving 15 bases between them. The length of the CDR3 is 15 residues. The DNA for the CDR3 is TGTGCCAGCAAATCCCAGGGACGGTTGAACACTGAAGCTTTCTTT. Protein sequence: CASKSQGRLNTEAFF. The full variable domain, with the rest looked up from reference TRBV2 and TRBJ1-1, is EPEVTQTPSHQVTQMGQEVILRCVPISNHLYFYWYRQILGQKVEFLVSFYNNEISEKSEIFDDQFSVERPDGSNFTLKIRSTKLEDSAMYFCASKSQGRLNTEAFFGQGTRLTVV.

This clonotype was recorded at least ten times. The chain couples TRBV5-6 to TRBJ2-7; TRBD1 aligns across 7 bases. V trimming: 6 bases; J trimming: 6 bases; junction bases outside the gene matches: 9. CDR3 length equals 13 residues. Per the germline V gene, CDR1 is SGHDT and CDR2 is YYEEEE. The chain's CDR3 is CASKNPDRAEQYF. CDR3 DNA: TGTGCCAGCAAAAATCCTGACAGGGCCGAGCAGTACTTC.

There are a few counts of this clonotype. The genes are TRBV12-3 or TRBV12-4 and TRBJ1-2, with D possibly matching TRBD1 (6 bases). The V gene lost 5 bases and the J gene lost 8 bases, with 9 bases spanning the gap. The CDR3 loop spans 11 amino acids. The CDR3 protein is CASSPGQGYTF. CDR3 nucleotide sequence: TGTGCCAGCAGTCCCGGACAGGGCTACACCTTC.

This clonotype was detected once. A clone one base away is much larger, so this may be a read error. The rearrangement links TRBV3-1 to TRBJ2-5; 10 bases agree with TRBD2. The J call is doubtful: the DNA matches TRBJ2-1 better. The V gene's germline CDR1 is LGHDT and CDR2 YNNKEL (reference sequence). This CDR3 comprises 19 residues. CDR3 in amino acids: CASSQVQGLAGVGRNDQFF. CDR3 nucleotides: TGTGCCAGCAGCCAAGTCCAAGGGCTAGCGGGAGTGGGACGCAATGATCAGTTCTTC.